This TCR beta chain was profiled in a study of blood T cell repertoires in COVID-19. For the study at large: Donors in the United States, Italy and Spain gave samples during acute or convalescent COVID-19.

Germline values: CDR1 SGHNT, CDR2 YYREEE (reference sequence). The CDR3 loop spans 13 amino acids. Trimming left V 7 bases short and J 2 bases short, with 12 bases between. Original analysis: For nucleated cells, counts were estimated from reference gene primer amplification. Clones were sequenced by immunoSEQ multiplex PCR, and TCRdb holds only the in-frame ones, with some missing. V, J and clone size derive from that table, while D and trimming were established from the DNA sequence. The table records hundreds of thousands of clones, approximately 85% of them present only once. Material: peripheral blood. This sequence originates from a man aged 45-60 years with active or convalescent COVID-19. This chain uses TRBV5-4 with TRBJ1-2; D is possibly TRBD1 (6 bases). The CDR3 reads CASRGGGNYGYTF. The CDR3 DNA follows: TGTGCCAGCCGGGGGGGCGGGAACTATGGCTACACCTTC.